This T cell receptor beta chain was sequenced for a study of blood T cell repertoires in COVID-19. Study details: Some COVID-19 samples were acute and others convalescent; all came from the United States, Italy and Spain. In each case, the material was cDNA or gDNA derived from T cells, B-cell-depleted T cells, or PBMCs.

The J segment lost 3 bases and the V segment lost 0 bases, leaving 3 bases of the junction unmatched. There are 15 residues in the CDR3. Germline V gives CDR1 SGHRS, CDR2 YFSETQ. Authors' analysis steps: Estimation of nucleated cell counts was performed using reference gene primer amplification. Only in-frame clones appear in the TCRdb table, and some are missing; sequencing was by immunoSEQ multiplex PCR. Clonal size and the V and J genes are those of that table, whereas D and trimming came from the DNA. The table has under 250,000 clones, 86% seen once; the top ten hold approximately 13%. This clonotype was obtained from a man older than 75 with acute or convalescent COVID-19. The chain uses TRBV5-1 and TRBJ2-5, with TRBD1 matching 9 bases. Material for sequencing was peripheral blood. The DNA of the CDR3 is TGCGCCAGCAGCTTGGCCGGGACAGGGAAAGAGACCCAGTACTTC. This encodes CASSLAGTGKETQYF.